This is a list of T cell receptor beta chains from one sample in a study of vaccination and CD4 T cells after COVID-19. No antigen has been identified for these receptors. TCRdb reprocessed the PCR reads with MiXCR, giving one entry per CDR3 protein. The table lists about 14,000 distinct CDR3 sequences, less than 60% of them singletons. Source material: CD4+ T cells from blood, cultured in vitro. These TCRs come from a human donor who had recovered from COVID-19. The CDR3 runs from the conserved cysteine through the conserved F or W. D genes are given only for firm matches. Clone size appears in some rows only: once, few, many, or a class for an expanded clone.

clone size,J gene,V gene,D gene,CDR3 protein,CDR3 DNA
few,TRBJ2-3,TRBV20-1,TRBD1,CSAPRQGPDTQYF,TGCAGTGCACCGCGACAGGGGCCAGATACGCAGTATTTT
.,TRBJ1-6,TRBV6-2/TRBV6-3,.,CASSSGPGRSNNSPLHF,TGTGCCAGCAGCTCAGGCCCAGGGCGATCCAATAATTCACCCCTCCACTTT
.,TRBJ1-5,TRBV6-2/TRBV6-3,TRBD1,CASSYQATGGFHQPQHF,TGTGCCAGCAGTTACCAGGCTACAGGGGGCTTCCATCAGCCCCAGCATTTT
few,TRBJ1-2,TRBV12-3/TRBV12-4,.,CASSSGTGREGTF,TGTGCCAGCAGTTCGGGGACGGGACGGGAGGGCACCTTC
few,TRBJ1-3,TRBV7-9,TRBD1,CASSSQFRGRGNTIYF,TGTGCCAGCAGCTCCCAATTCAGGGGGCGCGGGAACACCATATATTTT
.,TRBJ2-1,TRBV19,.,CASSTQGAFDDRVDEQFF,TGTGCCAGTAGTACACAAGGGGCGTTCGATGATAGGGTGGATGAGCAGTTCTTC
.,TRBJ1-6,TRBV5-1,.,CASSLEENSPLHF,TGCGCCAGCAGCTTAGAGGAAAATTCACCCCTCCACTTT
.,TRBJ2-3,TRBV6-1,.,CASSPAGSTDTQYF,TGTGCCAGCAGCCCAGCCGGGTCCACAGATACGCAGTATTTT
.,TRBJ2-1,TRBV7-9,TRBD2,CASSLDTSGNGEQFF,TGTGCCAGCAGCTTAGACACTAGCGGGAACGGTGAGCAGTTCTTC
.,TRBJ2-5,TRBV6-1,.,CASSEVQGTQETQYF,TGTGCCAGCAGTGAAGTACAGGGAACTCAAGAGACCCAGTACTTC
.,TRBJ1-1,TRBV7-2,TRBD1,CASSFAGGNTEAFF,TGTGCCAGCAGCTTCGCAGGGGGGAACACTGAAGCTTTCTTT
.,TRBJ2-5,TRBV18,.,CASSPGGPGETQYF,TGTGCCAGCTCACCAGGTGGCCCCGGGGAGACCCAGTACTTC
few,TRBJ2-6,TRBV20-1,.,CSASTRVSGANVLTF,TGCAGTGCTAGTACTCGGGTCTCTGGGGCCAACGTCCTGACTTTC
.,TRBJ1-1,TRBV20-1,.,CSARSRALWSTEAFF,TGCAGTGCTAGGTCAAGGGCCCTGTGGAGCACTGAAGCTTTCTTT
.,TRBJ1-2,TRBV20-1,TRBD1,CSAKTGYSLGYTF,TGCAGTGCAAAGACAGGGTACTCACTGGGCTACACCTTC
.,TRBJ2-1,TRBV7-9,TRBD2,CASSSKRGIFGNEQFF,TGTGCCAGCAGCTCCAAGCGGGGGATCTTCGGCAATGAGCAGTTCTTC
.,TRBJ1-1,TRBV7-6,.,CASRNGNTEAFF,TGTGCCAGCAGAAATGGGAACACTGAAGCTTTCTTT
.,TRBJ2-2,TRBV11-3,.,CASSLGRRETNGELFF,TGTGCCAGCAGCTTGGGCAGACGGGAGACTAACGGGGAGCTGTTTTTT
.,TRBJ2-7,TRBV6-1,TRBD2,CASSAAGVSSYEQCF,TGTGCCAGCAGTGCAGCGGGAGTAAGCTCCTACGAGCAGTGCTTC
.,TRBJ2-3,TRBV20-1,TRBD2,CSARSTREGGTDTQYF,TGCAGTGCTAGGAGTACCCGGGAGGGGGGCACAGATACGCAGTATTTT
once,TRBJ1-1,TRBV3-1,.,CASSQLPANTEAFF,TGTGCCAGCAGCCAACTACCAGCAAACACTGAAGCTTTCTTT
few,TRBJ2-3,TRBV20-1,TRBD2,CSGTSAANTDTQYF,TGCAGTGGAACTAGCGCCGCTAACACAGATACGCAGTATTTT
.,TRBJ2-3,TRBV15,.,CATSRGPGLDTDTQYF,TGTGCCACCAGCAGAGGACCGGGACTTGACACAGATACGCAGTATTTT
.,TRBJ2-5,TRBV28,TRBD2,CASKPSGQETQYF,TGTGCCAGCAAACCTAGCGGGCAAGAGACCCAGTACTTC
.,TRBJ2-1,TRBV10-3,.,CACRGLGNEQFF,TGTGCCTGCAGAGGGCTCGGGAATGAGCAGTTCTTC
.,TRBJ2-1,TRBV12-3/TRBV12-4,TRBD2,CASRGTSGSHEFF,TGTGCCAGCAGAGGGACTAGCGGGAGTCATGAGTTCTTC
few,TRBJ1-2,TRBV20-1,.,CSARDWETGFVGYGYTF,TGCAGTGCTAGAGATTGGGAGACAGGCTTCGTCGGTTATGGCTACACCTTC
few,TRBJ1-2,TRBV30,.,CAWSGAGAVYGYTF,TGTGCCTGGAGCGGCGCAGGGGCGGTCTATGGCTACACCTTC
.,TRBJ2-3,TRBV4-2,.,CASSQEGAHLPTDTQYF,TGTGCCAGCAGCCAAGAGGGAGCACATCTCCCCACAGATACGCAGTATTTT
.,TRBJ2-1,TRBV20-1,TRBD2,CSAWGRGINYNEQFF,TGCAGTGCTTGGGGGAGGGGCATCAATTACAATGAGCAGTTCTTC
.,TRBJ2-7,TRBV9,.,CASSLDPDSTPYEQYF,TGTGCCAGCAGCTTAGACCCGGACAGTACCCCCTACGAGCAGTACTTC
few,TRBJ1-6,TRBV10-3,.,CAISESVRSSYNSPLHF,TGTGCCATCAGTGAGTCGGTCAGGAGCTCCTATAATTCACCCCTCCACTTT
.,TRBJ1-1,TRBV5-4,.,CASSLGVGVGYTEAFF,TGTGCCAGCAGCTTGGGGGTAGGAGTAGGGTACACTGAAGCTTTCTTT
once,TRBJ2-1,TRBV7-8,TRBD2,CASSSLRRESYNEQFF,TGTGCCAGCAGCTCACTACGGCGGGAGTCCTACAATGAGCAGTTCTTC
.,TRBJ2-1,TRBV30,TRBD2,CAWSTWTSDYNEQFF,TGTGCCTGGAGTACCTGGACTAGCGACTACAATGAGCAGTTCTTC
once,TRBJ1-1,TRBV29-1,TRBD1,CSVEGQGGPRDTEAFF,TGCAGCGTTGAGGGACAGGGGGGGCCTCGGGACACTGAAGCTTTCTTT
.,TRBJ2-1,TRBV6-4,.,CASSDSMDSRNEQFF,TGTGCCAGCAGTGACTCGATGGATAGTAGGAATGAGCAGTTCTTC
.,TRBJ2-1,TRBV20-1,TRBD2,CSSPGTSRYNEQFF,TGCAGTTCCCCCGGGACTAGTAGGTACAATGAGCAGTTCTTC
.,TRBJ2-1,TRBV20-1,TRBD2,CSAISSGIMDEQFF,TGCAGTGCTATTTCTAGCGGGATAATGGATGAGCAGTTCTTC
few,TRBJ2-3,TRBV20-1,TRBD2,CSATGGSRGVDTQYF,TGCAGTGCCACCGGCGGGAGTAGAGGGGTAGATACGCAGTATTTT